This T cell receptor (beta chain) was captured by sequencing in a study of response to subunit inactivated influenza vaccine. This clonotype was observed a handful of times. TCRdb itself ran the RT-PCR reads through MiXCR, one entry per CDR3 protein. The data contain over 650,000 distinct CDR3 sequences, approximately 17% of them singletons. This CDR3 region has 11 residues. The V and J ends lost 4 bases and 6 bases respectively, with 9 bases between them. CDR1 and CDR2 (germline): SQVTM, ANQGSEA. The sequence derives from a man in his fifties or sixties who received an inactivated influenza vaccine. J is TRBJ1-1 and V is TRBV29-1; D is ambiguous. Sample: PBMCs from blood, taken more than 4 days after vaccination. CDR3 in amino acids: CSVAQFSEAFF. CDR3 nucleotides: TGCAGCGTTGCACAGTTTTCTGAAGCTTTCTTT. Full variable domain (outside the CDR3, taken from reference TRBV29-1 and TRBJ1-1): SAVISQKPSRDICQRGTSLTIQCQVDSQVTMMFWYRQQPGQSLTLIATANQGSEATYESGFVIDKFPISRPNLTFSTLTVSNMSPEDSSIYLCSVAQFSEAFFGQGTRLTVV.